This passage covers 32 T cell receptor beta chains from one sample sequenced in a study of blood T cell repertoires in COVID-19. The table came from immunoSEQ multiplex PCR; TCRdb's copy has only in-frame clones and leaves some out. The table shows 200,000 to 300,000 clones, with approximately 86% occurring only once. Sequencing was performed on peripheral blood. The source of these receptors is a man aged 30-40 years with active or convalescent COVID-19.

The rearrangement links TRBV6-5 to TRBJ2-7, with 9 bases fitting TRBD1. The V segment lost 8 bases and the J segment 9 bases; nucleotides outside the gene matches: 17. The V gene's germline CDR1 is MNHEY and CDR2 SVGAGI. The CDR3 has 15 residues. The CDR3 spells CASRERDRAITAQYF. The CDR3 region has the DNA TGTGCCAGCCGCGAACGGGACAGGGCAATCACAGCGCAGTACTTC.

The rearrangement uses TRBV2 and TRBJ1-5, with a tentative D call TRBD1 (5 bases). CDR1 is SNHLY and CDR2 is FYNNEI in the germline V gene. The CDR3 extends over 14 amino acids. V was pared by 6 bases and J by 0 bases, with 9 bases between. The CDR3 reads CASRGDYSNQPQHF. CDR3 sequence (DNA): TGTGCCAGCAGAGGGGATTATAGCAATCAGCCCCAGCATTTT. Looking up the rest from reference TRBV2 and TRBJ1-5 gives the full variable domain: EPEVTQTPSHQVTQMGQEVILRCVPISNHLYFYWYRQILGQKVEFLVSFYNNEISEKSEIFDDQFSVERPDGSNFTLKIRSTKLEDSAMYFCASRGDYSNQPQHFGDGTRLSIL.

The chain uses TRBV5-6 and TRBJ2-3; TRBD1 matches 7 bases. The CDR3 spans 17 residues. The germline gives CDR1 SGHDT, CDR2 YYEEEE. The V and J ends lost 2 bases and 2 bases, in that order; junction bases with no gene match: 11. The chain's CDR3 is CASSFLTGPEITDTQYF. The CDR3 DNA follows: TGTGCCAGCAGCTTCTTGACAGGGCCGGAAATCACAGATACGCAGTATTTT.

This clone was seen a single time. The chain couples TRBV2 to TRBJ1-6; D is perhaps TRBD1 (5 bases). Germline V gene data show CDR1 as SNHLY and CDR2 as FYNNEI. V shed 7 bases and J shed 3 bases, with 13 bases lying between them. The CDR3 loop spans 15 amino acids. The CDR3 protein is CASKGRDFYNSPLHF. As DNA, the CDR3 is TGTGCCAGCAAAGGACGGGACTTCTATAATTCACCCCTCCACTTT.

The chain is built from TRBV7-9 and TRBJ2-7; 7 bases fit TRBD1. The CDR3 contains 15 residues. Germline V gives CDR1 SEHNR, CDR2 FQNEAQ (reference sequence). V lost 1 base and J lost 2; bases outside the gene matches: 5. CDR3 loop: CASSLVTGETYEQYF. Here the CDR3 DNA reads TGTGCCAGCAGCTTAGTAACAGGGGAGACCTACGAGCAGTACTTC. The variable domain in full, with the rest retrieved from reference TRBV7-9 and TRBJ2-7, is DTGVSQNPRHKITKRGQNVTFRCDPISEHNRLYWYRQTLGQGPEFLTYFQNEAQLEKSRLLSDRFSAERPKGSFSTLEIQRTEQGDSAMYLCASSLVTGETYEQYFGPGTRLTVT.

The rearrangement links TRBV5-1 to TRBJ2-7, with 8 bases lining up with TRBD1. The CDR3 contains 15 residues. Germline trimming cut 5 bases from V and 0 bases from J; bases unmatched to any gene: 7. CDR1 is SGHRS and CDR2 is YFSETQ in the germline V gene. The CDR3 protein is CASRVGTGSSYEQYF. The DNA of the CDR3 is TGCGCCAGCAGAGTAGGGACAGGATCCTCCTACGAGCAGTACTTC.

The CDR3 sequence is CASSLGTDYEQYF. CDR3 coding DNA: TGTGCCAGCAGCCTAGGGACAGACTACGAGCAGTACTTC. The chain has TRBV5-6 and TRBJ2-7; 7 bases agree with TRBD1. Trimming removed 4 bases from V and 3 bases from J; junction bases left unmatched: 4. The CDR3 is 13 residues long. Germline V gives CDR1 SGHDT, CDR2 YYEEEE. The full variable domain, its missing parts supplied by reference TRBV5-6 and TRBJ2-7, is DAGVTQSPTHLIKTRGQQVTLRCSPKSGHDTVSWYQQALGQGPQFIFQYYEEEERQRGNFPDRFSGHQFPNYSSELNVNALLLGDSALYLCASSLGTDYEQYFGPGTRLTVT.

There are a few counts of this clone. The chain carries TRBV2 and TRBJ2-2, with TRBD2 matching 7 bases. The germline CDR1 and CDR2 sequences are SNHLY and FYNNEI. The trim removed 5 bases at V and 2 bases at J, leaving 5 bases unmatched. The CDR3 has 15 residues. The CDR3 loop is CASSSAGVNTGELFF. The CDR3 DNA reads TGTGCCAGCAGTTCCGCGGGGGTTAACACCGGGGAGCTGTTTTTT.

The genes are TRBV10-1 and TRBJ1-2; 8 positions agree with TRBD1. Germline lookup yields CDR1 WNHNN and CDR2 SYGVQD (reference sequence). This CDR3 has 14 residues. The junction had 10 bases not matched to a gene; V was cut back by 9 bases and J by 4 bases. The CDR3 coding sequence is TGCGCCAGAGTCTGTAACAGGGGGACCTATGGCTACACCTTC. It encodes CARVCNRGTYGYTF.

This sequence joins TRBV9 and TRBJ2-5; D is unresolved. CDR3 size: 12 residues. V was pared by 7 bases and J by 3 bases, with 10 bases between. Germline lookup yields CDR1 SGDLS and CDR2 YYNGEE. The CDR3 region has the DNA TGTGCCAGCTCCACAGTCGAAGAGACCCAGTACTTC. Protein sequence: CASSTVEETQYF.

CDR3 sequence (DNA): TGCGCCAGCAGTGAGTCTTTTGCTGGGACAGGGCGCGACGAGCAGTACTTC. Translation: CASSESFAGTGRDEQYF. The chain employs TRBV10-1 and TRBJ2-7, with 9 bases matching TRBD1. CDR1 and CDR2 (germline): WNHNN, SYGVQD (reference sequence). The V segment lost 0 bases and the J segment 5 bases; nucleotides outside the gene matches: 11. This CDR3 is built from 17 residues.

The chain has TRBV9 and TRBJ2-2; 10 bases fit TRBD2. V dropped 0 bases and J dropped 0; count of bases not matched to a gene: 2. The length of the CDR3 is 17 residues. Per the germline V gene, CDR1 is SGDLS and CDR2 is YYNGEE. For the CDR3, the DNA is TGTGCCAGCAGCGTAGTTAGCGGGGGGACGAACACCGGGGAGCTGTTTTTT. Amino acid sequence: CASSVVSGGTNTGELFF.

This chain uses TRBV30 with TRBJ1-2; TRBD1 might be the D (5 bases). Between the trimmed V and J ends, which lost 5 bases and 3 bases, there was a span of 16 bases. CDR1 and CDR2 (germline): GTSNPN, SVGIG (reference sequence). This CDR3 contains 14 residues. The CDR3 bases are TGTGCCTGGCAAACCACAGGATCCTACTATGGCTACACCTTC. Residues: CAWQTTGSYYGYTF.

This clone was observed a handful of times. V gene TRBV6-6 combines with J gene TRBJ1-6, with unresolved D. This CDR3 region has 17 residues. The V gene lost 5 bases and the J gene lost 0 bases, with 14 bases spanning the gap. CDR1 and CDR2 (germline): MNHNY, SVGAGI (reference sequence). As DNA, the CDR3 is TGTGCCAGCAGTCCCCTTCTTTGGAGCTCCTATAATTCACCCCTCCACTTT. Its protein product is CASSPLLWSSYNSPLHF.

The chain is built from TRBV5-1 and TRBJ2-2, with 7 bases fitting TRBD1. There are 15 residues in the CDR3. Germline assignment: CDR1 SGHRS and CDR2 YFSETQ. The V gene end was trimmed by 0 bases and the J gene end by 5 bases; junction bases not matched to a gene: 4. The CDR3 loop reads CASSLAGQETGELFF. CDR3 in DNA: TGCGCCAGCAGCTTGGCCGGACAGGAGACCGGGGAGCTGTTTTTT.

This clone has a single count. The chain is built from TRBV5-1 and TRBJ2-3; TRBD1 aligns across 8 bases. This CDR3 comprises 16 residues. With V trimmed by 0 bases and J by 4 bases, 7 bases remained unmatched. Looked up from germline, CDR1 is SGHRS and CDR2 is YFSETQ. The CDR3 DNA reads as TGCGCCAGCAGCTTGGTTGCGTCAGGGGGCGCAGATACGCAGTATTTT. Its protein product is CASSLVASGGADTQYF.

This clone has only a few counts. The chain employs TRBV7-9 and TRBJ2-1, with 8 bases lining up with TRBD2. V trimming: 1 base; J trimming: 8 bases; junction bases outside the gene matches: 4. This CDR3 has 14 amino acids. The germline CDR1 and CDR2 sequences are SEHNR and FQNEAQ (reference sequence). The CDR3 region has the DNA TGTGCCAGCAGCTTAGGGACTAGCTTTTATGAGCAGTTCTTC. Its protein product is CASSLGTSFYEQFF.

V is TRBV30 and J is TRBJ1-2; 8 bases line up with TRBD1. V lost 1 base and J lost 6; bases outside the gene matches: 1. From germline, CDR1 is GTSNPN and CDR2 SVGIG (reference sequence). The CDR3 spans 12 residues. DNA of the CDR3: TGTGCCTGGAGTGAACAGGGGGATGGCTACACCTTC. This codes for CAWSEQGDGYTF.

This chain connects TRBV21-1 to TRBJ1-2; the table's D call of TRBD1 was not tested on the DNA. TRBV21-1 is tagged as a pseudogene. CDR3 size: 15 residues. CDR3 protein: CASSQVEQGIHGYTF. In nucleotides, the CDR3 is TGTGCCAGCAGCCAAGTTGAACAGGGTATCCATGGCTACACCTTC.

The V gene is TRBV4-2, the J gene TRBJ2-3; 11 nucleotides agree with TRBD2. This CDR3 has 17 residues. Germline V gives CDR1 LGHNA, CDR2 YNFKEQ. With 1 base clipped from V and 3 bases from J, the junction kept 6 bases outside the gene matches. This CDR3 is CASSQVLAGGPTDTQYF. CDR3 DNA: TGTGCCAGCAGCCAAGTATTAGCGGGGGGGCCTACAGATACGCAGTATTTT.

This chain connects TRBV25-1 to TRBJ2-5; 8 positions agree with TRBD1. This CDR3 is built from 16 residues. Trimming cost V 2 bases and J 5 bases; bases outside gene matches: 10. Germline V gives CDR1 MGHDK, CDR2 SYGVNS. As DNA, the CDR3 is TGTGCCAGCAGTGAACGGAGGACAGGGATCTGGGAGACCCAGTACTTC. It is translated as CASSERRTGIWETQYF.

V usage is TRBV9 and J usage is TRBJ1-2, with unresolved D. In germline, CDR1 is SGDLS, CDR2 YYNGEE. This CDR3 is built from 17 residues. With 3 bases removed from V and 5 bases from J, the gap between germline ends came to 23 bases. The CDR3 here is CASSDPVTPSTPYGYTF. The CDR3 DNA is TGTGCCAGCAGCGACCCAGTTACCCCTTCGACTCCTTATGGCTACACCTTC. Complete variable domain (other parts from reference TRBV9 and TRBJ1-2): DSGVTQTPKHLITATGQRVTLRCSPRSGDLSVYWYQQSLDQGLQFLIQYYNGEERAKGNILERFSAQQFPDLHSELNLSSLELGDSALYFCASSDPVTPSTPYGYTFGSGTRLTVV.

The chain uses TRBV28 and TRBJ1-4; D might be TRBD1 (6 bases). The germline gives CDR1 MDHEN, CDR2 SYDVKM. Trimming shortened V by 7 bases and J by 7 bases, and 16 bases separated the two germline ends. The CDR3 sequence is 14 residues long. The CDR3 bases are TGTGCCAGCACTGAATCTCGAGGGGGTGAAAAACTGTTTTTT. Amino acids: CASTESRGGEKLFF.

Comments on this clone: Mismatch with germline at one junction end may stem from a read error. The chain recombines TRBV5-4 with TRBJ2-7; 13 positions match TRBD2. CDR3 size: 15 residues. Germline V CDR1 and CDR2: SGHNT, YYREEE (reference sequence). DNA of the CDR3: TGTGCCAGCAGTTTGGGACTAGCGGGGCCCTACGAGCAGTACTTC. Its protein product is CASSLGLAGPYEQYF.

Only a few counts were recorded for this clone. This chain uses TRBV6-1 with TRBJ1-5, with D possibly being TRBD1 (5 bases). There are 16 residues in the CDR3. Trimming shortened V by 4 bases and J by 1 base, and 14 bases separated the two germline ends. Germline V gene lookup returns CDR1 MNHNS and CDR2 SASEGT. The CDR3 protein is CASSVGGGWSNQPQHF. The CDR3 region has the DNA TGTGCCAGCAGTGTCGGCGGGGGTTGGAGCAATCAGCCCCAGCATTTT.

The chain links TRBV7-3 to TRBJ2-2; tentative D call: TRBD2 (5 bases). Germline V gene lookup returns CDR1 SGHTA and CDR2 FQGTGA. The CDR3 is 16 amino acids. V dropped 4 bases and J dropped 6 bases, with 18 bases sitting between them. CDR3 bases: TGTGCCAGCAGCTCGTGGGGAACTAGTTTCGCCGGGGAGCTGTTTTTT. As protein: CASSSWGTSFAGELFF.

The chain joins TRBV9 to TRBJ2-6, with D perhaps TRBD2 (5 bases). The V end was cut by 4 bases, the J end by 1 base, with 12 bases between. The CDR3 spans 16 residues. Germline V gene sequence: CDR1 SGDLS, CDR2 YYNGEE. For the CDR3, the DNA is TGTGCCAGCAGCTGGCCGCGGGCTTCTGGGGCCAACGTCCTGACTTTC. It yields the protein CASSWPRASGANVLTF.

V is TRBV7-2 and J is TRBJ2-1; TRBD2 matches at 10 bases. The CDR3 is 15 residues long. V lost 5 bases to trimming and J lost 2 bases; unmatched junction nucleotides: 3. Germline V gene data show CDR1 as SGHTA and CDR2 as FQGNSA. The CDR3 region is CASSPAGGTYNEQFF. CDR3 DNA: TGTGCCAGCAGCCCAGCGGGGGGGACCTACAATGAGCAGTTCTTC.

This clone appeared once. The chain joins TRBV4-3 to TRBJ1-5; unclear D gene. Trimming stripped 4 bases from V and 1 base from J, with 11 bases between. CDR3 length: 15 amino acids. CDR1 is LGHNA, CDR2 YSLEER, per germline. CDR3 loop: CASSPSVASNQPQHF. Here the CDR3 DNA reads TGCGCCAGCAGCCCCTCCGTGGCCAGCAATCAGCCCCAGCATTTT.

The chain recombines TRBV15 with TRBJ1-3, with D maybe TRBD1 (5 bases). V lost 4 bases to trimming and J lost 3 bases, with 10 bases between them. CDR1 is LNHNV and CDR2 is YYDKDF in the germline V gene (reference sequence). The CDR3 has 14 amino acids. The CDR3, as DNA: TGTGCCACCAGCACCTGGGGGGGTGGAAACACCATATATTTT. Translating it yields CATSTWGGGNTIYF.

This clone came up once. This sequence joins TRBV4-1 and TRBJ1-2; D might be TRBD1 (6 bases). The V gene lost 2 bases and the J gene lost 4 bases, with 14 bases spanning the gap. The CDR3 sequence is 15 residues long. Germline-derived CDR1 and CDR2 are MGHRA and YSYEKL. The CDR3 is CASSQPSDRTYGYTF. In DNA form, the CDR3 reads TGCGCCAGCAGCCAACCCTCCGACAGGACCTATGGCTACACCTTC.

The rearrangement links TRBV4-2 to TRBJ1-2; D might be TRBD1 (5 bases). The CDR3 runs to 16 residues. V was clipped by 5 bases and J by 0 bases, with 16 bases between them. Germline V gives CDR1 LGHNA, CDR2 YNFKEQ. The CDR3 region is CASSYTPTDTNYGYTF. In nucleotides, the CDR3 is TGTGCCAGCAGCTATACCCCGACGGACACTAACTATGGCTACACCTTC.